The clone carrying this T cell receptor beta chain has only one observation. Some clones are missing from TCRdb's copy, which holds only in-frame ones; the method was immunoSEQ multiplex PCR. The sample consists of 90,000 to 120,000 clones, almost 95% of them appearing once. These data come from a study of T cell changes during pregnancy in multiple sclerosis. The J segment lost 6 bases and the V segment lost 4 bases, leaving 8 bases of the junction unmatched. The CDR3 totals 15 residues. The germline gives CDR1 MNHNS, CDR2 SASEGT. The sequencing here drew on peripheral blood, taken before pregnancy. The receptor comes from a female donor with multiple sclerosis, enrolled in a pregnancy study. The chain couples TRBV6-1 to TRBJ2-1; 8 nucleotides match TRBD2. The CDR3 region is CASSVGGLVSNEQFF. DNA of the CDR3: TGTGCCAGCAGTGTTGGGGGACTAGTTTCCAATGAGCAGTTCTTC.